Following are 5 T cell receptor beta chains from one sample sequenced in a study of T cell responses to AZD1222 COVID-19 vaccine. Using immunoSEQ multiplex PCR, the repertoire was profiled, and TCRdb retains in-frame clones only, with some absent. Of under 95,000 clones in the sample, approximately 88% were seen once. Sequenced here: peripheral blood, sampled on day 0 of AZD1222 vaccination. Receptor source: an adult in good health.

This clone was seen once. The chain recombines TRBV11-2 with TRBJ2-1; the D is unclear. The V gene lost 0 bases and the J gene lost 9 bases, with 6 bases spanning the gap. The V gene's germline CDR1 is SGHAT and CDR2 FQNNGV. This CDR3 comprises 12 residues. CDR3 coding DNA: TGTGCCAGCAGCTTAGAAATCGGTGAGCAGTTCTTC. It yields the protein CASSLEIGEQFF.

The chain employs TRBV5-1 and TRBJ1-1; 7 nucleotides match TRBD1. CDR1 is SGHRS, CDR2 YFSETQ, per germline. After removal of 4 bases from V and 5 bases from J, the junction contained 8 bases not matched to a gene. The CDR3 spans 14 residues. CDR3 coding DNA: TGCGCCAGCAGCGGCGACAGGGTTGGAACTGAAGCTTTCTTT. It encodes CASSGDRVGTEAFF.

This clone was recorded once. The chain links TRBV30 to TRBJ2-1; a weak D match, TRBD2 (5 bases). This CDR3 is 15 amino acids long. Germline loops: CDR1 GTSNPN, CDR2 SVGIG (reference sequence). The germline V and J ends were trimmed by 1 base and 0 bases, with 10 bases remaining between them. The CDR3 protein is CAWSELGRSYNEQFF. The CDR3 region has the DNA TGTGCCTGGAGTGAACTAGGTCGCTCCTACAATGAGCAGTTCTTC. The full variable domain, its missing parts supplied by reference TRBV30 and TRBJ2-1, is SQTIHQWPATLVQPVGSPLSLECTVEGTSNPNLYWYRQAAGRGLQLLFYSVGIGQISSEVPQNLSASRPQDRQFILSSKKLLLSDSGFYLCAWSELGRSYNEQFFGPGTRLTVL.

The gene calls are TRBV19 and TRBJ1-4; D uncertain. The ends were cut back, 7 bases at V and 5 bases at J, with 14 bases in the middle. This CDR3 is built from 14 residues. Germline CDR1 reads LNHDA; CDR2 reads SQIVND (reference sequence). CDR3 protein: CASTRLGQNEKLFF. In DNA form, the CDR3 reads TGTGCCAGTACCAGACTGGGCCAGAATGAAAAACTGTTTTTT.

J is TRBJ1-2 and V is TRBV18; possible D gene TRBD1, 6 bases. Germline loops: CDR1 KGHSH, CDR2 LQKENI. V gave up 3 bases and J gave up 3 bases, with 11 bases separating them. CDR3 length: 14 residues. CDR3 amino acids: CASSPYRVDYGYTF. In DNA form, the CDR3 reads TGTGCCAGCTCACCGTACAGGGTAGACTATGGCTACACCTTC.